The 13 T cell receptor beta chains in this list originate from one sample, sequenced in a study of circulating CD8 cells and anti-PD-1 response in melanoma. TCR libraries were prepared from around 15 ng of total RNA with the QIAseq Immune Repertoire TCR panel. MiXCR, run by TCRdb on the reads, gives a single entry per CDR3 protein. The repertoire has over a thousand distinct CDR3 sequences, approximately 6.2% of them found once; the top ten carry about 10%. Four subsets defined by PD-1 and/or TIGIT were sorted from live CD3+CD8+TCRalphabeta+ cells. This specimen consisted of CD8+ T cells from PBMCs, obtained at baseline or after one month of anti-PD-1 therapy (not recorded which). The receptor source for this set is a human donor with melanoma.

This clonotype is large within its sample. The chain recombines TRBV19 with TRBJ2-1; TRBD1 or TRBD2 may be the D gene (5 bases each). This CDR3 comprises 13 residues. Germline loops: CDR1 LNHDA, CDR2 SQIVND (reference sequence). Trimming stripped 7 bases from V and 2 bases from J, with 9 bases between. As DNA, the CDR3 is TGTGCCAGTACGTGGGGGACCTACAATGAGCAGTTCTTC. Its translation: CASTWGTYNEQFF.

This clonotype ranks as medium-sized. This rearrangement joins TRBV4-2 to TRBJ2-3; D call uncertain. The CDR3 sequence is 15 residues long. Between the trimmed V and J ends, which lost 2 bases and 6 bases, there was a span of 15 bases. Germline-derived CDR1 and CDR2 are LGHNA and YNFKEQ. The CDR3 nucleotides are TGTGCCAGCAGCCAAAGTCCCGGTTCCGCCGATACGCAGTATTTT. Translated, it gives CASSQSPGSADTQYF.

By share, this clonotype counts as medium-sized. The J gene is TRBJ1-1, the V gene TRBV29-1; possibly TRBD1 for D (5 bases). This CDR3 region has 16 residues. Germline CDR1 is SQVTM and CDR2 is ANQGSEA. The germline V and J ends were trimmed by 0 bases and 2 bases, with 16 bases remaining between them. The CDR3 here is CSVEDLDQGANTEAFF. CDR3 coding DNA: TGCAGCGTTGAAGATCTGGACCAGGGAGCTAACACTGAAGCTTTCTTT.

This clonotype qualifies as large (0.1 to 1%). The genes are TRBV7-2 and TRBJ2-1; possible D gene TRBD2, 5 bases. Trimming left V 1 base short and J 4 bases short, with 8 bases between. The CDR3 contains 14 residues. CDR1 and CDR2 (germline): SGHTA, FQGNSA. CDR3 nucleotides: TGTGCCAGCAGCTTAGGACGGACTTACAATGAGCAGTTCTTC. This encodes CASSLGRTYNEQFF.

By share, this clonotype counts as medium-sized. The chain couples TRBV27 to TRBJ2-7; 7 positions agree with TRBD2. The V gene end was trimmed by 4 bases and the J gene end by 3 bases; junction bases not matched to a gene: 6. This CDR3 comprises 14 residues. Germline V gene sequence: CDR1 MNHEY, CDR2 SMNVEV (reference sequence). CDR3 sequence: CASSSRLASYEQYF. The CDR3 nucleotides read TGTGCCAGCAGTTCCCGACTAGCAAGCTACGAGCAGTACTTC.

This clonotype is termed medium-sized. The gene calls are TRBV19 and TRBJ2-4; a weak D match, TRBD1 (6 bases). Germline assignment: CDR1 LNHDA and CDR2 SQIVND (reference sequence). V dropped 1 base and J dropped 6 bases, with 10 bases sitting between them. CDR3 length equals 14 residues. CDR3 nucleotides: TGTGCCAGTAGTATAGGACAGGAAATAAACATTCAGTACTTC. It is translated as CASSIGQEINIQYF.

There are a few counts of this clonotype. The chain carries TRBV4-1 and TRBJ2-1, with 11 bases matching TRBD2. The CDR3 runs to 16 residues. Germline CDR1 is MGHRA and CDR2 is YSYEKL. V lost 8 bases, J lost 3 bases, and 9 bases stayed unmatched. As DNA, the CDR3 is TGCGCCAGCGGCCTCCTAGCGGGGGGACGCTACAATGAGCAGTTCTTC. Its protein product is CASGLLAGGRYNEQFF.

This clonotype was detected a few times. As DNA, the CDR3 is TGTGCCAGTAGTGCTGCCGCTAGCAATCAGCCCCAGCATTTT. It specifies CASSAAASNQPQHF. This chain uses TRBV19 with TRBJ1-5; D ambiguous. V was shortened by 5 bases and J by 0 bases, with 8 bases between the two germline ends. There are 14 residues in the CDR3. Germline CDR1 LNHDA, CDR2 SQIVND (reference sequence).

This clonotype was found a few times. CDR3 residues: CASSLTGGGETQYF. The CDR3 DNA reads TGTGCCAGCAGTTTGACAGGGGGCGGTGAGACCCAGTACTTC. The chain has TRBV28 and TRBJ2-5; 10 bases fit TRBD1. The V gene's germline CDR1 is MDHEN and CDR2 SYDVKM. V trimming: 3 bases; J trimming: 5 bases; junction bases outside the gene matches: 3. The CDR3 sequence is 14 residues long. The whole variable domain, remainder taken from reference TRBV28 and TRBJ2-5, is DVKVTQSSRYLVKRTGEKVFLECVQDMDHENMFWYRQDPGLGLRLIYFSYDVKMKEKGDIPEGYSVSREKKERFSLILESASTNQTSMYLCASSLTGGGETQYFGPGTRLLVL.

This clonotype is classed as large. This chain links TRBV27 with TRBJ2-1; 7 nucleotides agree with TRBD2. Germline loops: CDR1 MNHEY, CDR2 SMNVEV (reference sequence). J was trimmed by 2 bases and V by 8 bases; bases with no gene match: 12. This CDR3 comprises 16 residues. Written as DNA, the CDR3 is TGTGCCAGCTCCCCTGGCGGGGGAGGGGCCTACAATGAGCAGTTCTTC. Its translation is CASSPGGGGAYNEQFF.

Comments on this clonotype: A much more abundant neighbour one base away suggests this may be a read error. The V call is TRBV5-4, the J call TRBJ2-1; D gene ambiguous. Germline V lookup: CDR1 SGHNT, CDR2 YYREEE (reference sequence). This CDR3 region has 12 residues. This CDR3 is CASSQTYGEQSF. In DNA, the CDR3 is TGTGCCAGCAGCCAAACGTACGGTGAGCAGTCCTTC.

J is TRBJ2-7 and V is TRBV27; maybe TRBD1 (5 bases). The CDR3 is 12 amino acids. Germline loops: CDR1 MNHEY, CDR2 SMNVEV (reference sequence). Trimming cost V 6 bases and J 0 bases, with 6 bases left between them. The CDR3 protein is CASRDNSYEQYF. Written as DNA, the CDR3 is TGTGCCAGCAGGGACAACTCCTACGAGCAGTACTTC.

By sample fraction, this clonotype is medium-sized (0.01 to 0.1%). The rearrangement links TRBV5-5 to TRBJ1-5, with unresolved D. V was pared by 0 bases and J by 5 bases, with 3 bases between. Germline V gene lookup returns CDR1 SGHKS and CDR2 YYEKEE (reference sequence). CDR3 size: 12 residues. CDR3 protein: CASSLGDQPQHF. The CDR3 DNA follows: TGTGCCAGCAGCTTGGGGGATCAGCCCCAGCATTTT. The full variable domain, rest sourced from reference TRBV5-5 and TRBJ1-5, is DAGVTQSPTHLIKTRGQQVTLRCSPISGHKSVSWYQQVLGQGPQFIFQYYEKEERGRGNFPDRFSARQFPNYSSELNVNALLLGDSALYLCASSLGDQPQHFGDGTRLSIL.